This TCR beta chain was documented in a study of blood T cell repertoires in COVID-19. The CDR3 consists of 15 residues. Per the germline V gene, CDR1 is SGHTA and CDR2 is FQGTGA. Trimming removed 1 base from V and 0 bases from J, with 9 bases in between. Assay used: immunoSEQ multiplex PCR; TCRdb lists only in-frame clones, some missing. The table includes some 350,000 clones, around four fifths detected once. The sequencing sample was made of peripheral blood. The clonotype originates from a man aged 30-40 years with active or convalescent COVID-19. The V and J genes are TRBV7-3 and TRBJ1-1; D is perhaps TRBD1 (5 bases). CDR3: CASSLMAGMNTEAFF. In nucleotides, the CDR3 is TGTGCCAGCAGCTTAATGGCAGGGATGAACACTGAAGCTTTCTTT. The whole variable domain, filled in from reference TRBV7-3 and TRBJ1-1, reads GAGVSQTPSNKVTEKGKYVELRCDPISGHTALYWYRQSLGQGPEFLIYFQGTGAADDSGLPNDRFFAVRPEGSVSTLKIQRTERGDSAVYLCASSLMAGMNTEAFFGQGTRLTVV.